This TCR beta chain was sequenced in a study of shared clonotypes between healthy human individuals. As for the study in general: Every donor yielded three CD4 naive, three CD4 memory, two CD8 naive and one CD8 memory plate. Broader study findings: Represented diversity, genetic and exposure-history alike, was limited by few donors. Clonotype sharing among donors likely depends on sequencing depth.

CDR1 SNHLY and CDR2 FYNNEI come from the germline V gene. V dropped 7 bases and J dropped 4; count of bases not matched to a gene: 12. This CDR3 spans 17 amino acids. Deep-level running was used for the assay. Sequencing was performed with immunoSEQ multiplex PCR; in TCRdb, only in-frame clones are kept and a portion is missing. The table has more than 2,000,000 clones, just over 90% seen once. Notes on this clone: As yet, its antigen is unknown.

V is TRBV2 and J is TRBJ2-1; 11 positions agree with TRBD2. The receptor was isolated from a man in his late teens or twenties in good health. Some clones in this sample may be carry-over from other donors' samples. Sequenced input: naive CD4+ T cells from PBMCs. Subset indicated: CD45RA+ positively selected. The DNA for the CDR3 is TGTGCCAGCACCTGGACGACTAGCGGGGCCCTTTACAATGAGCAGTTCTTC. Translated, it gives CASTWTTSGALYNEQFF.